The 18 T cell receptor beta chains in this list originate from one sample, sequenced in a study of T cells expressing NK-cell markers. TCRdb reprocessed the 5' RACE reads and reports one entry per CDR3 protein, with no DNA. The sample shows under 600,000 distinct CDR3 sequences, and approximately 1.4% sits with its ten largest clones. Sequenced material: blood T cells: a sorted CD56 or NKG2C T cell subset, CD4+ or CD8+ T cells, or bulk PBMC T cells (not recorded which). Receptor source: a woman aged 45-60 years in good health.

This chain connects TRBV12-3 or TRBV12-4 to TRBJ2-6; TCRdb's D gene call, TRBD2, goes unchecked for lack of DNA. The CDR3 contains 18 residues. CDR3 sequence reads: CASRRTSGRESGANVLTF.

The CDR3 spells CASRTSALATAFF. The chain has TRBV7-9 and TRBJ2-1. CDR3 length: 13 residues. The germline V gene encodes CDR1 SEHNR and CDR2 FQNEAQ (reference sequence). Combining the CDR3 with reference TRBV7-9 and TRBJ2-1 gives the whole variable domain DTGVSQNPRHKITKRGQNVTFRCDPISEHNRLYWYRQTLGQGPEFLTYFQNEAQLEKSRLLSDRFSAERPKGSFSTLEIQRTEQGDSAMYLCASRTSALATAFFGPGTRLTVL.

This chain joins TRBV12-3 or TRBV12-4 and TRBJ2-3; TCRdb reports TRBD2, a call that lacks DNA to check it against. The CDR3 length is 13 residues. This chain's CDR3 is CASQPLSRDTQYF.

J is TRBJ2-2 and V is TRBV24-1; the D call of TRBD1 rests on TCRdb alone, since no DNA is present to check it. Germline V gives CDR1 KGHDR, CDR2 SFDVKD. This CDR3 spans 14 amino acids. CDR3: CATKQGTNTGELFF.

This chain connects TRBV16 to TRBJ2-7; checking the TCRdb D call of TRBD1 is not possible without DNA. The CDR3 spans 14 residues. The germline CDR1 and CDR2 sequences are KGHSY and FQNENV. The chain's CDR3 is CASSQYNRVYEQYF. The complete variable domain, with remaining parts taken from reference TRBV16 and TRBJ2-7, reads GEEVAQTPKHLVRGEGQKAKLYCAPIKGHSYVFWYQQVLKNEFKFLISFQNENVFDETGMPKERFSAKCLPNSPCSLEIQATKLEDSAVYFCASSQYNRVYEQYFGPGTRLTVT.

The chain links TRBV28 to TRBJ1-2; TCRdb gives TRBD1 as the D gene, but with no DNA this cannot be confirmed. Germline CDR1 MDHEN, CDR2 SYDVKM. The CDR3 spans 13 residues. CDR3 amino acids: CASSTDRRVGYTF.

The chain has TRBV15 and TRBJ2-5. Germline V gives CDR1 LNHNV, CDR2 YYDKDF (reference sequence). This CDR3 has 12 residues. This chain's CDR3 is CATNPGQETQYF.

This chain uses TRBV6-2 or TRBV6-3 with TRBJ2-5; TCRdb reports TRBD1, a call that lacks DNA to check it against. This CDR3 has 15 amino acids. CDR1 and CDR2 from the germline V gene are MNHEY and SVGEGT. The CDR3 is CASSYSLRGEETQYF.

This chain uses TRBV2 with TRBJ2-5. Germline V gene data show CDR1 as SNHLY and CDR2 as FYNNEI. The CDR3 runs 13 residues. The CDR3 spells CASTRWVGETQYF.

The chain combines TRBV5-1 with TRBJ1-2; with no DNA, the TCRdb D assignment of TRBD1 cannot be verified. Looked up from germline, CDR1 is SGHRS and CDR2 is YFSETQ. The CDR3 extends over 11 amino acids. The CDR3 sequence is CASRGGRGYTF. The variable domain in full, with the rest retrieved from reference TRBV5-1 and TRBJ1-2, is KAGVTQTPRYLIKTRGQQVTLSCSPISGHRSVSWYQQTPGQGLQFLFEYFSETQRNKGNFPGRFSGRQFSNSRSEMNVSTLELGDSALYLCASRGGRGYTFGSGTRLTVV.

The CDR3 spells CSARGSGRGEGYTF. The genes are TRBV20-1 and TRBJ1-2; TCRdb's assignment of TRBD1 cannot be checked, as there is no DNA. The germline CDR1 and CDR2 sequences are DFQATT and SNEGSKA (reference sequence). This CDR3 is built from 14 residues.

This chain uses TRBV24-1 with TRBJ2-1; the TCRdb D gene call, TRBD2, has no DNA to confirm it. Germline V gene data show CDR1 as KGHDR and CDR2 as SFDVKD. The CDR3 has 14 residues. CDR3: CATSVAANYNEQFF.

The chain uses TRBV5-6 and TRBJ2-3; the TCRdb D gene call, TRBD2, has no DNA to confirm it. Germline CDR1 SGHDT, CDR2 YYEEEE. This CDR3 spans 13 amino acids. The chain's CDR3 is CADSVSGTDTQYF. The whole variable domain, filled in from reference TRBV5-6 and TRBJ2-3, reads DAGVTQSPTHLIKTRGQQVTLRCSPKSGHDTVSWYQQALGQGPQFIFQYYEEEERQRGNFPDRFSGHQFPNYSSELNVNALLLGDSALYLCADSVSGTDTQYFGPGTRLTVL.

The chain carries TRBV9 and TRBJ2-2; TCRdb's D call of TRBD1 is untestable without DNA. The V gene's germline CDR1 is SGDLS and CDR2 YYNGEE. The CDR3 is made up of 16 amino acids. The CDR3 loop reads CASSGRTGTNTGELFF.

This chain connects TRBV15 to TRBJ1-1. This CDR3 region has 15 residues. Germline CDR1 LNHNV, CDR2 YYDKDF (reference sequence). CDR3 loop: CATSRVAGWDTEAFF.

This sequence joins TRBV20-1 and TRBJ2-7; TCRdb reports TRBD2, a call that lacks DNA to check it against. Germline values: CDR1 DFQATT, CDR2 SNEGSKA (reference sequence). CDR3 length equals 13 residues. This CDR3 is CSASDLGAGEQYF.

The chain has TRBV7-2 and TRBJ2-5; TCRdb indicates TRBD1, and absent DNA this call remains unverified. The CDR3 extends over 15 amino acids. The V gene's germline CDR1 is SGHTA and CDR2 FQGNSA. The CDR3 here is CASSTRQGALQTQYF.

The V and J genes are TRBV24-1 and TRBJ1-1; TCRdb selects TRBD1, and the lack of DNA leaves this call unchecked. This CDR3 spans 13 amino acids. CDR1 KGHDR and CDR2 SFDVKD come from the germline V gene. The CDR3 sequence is CATRPGAGPEAFF.